Detailed here is one T cell receptor (beta chain). Its antigen is as yet unknown. The PCR employed 60 Vbeta primers together with 13 Jbeta primers. The table came from immunoSEQ multiplex PCR; TCRdb's copy has only in-frame clones and leaves some out. Of nearly 200,000 clones listed, 79% are singletons. This sample is part of a study of cytomegalovirus exposure and HLA in healthy donors. This CDR3 region has 13 residues. In germline, CDR1 is SGHVS, CDR2 FQNEAQ. Trimming shortened V by 4 bases and J by 3 bases, and 10 bases separated the two germline ends. Study-level points and caveats: Common viral pathogens seemed, in a later analysis, to connect with several of the most significant clusters. One variant, a missense change in DCLRE1C, was linked in a later analysis to TCR beta V- and J-gene trimming.

This sequence originates from a male donor in good health and CMV-seropositive. Sequenced input: PBMCs. The rearrangement links TRBV7-8 to TRBJ2-7, with D possibly TRBD1 on 6 matching bases. CDR3 residues: CASSSTQGYEQYF. CDR3 in DNA: TGTGCCAGCAGCTCAACACAGGGCTACGAGCAGTACTTC.